The rows below give T cell receptor beta chains drawn from one sample of a study of vaccination and CD4 T cells after COVID-19. Which antigens these TCRs recognize remains unknown. TCRdb called the PCR reads again in MiXCR, with one record for every CDR3 protein. The profile shows approximately 20,000 distinct CDR3 sequences, around 48% of them singletons. The material sequenced was CD4+ T cells from blood, cultured in vitro, taken before SARS-CoV-2 vaccination. These TCRs come from a human donor who had recovered from COVID-19. Each CDR3 is given with its conserved first and last residue. A D gene is named only where the DNA matches it firmly. Some rows have no size entry. The others give once, few or many, or a class for an expanded clone.

V gene	D gene	clone size	J gene	CDR3 DNA	CDR3 protein
TRBV7-2	NA	few	TRBJ2-5	TGTGCCAGCAGCCGTGACAGACCTAAGAGAAACCAAGAGACCCAGTACTTC	CASSRDRPKRNQETQYF
TRBV7-9	NA	NA	TRBJ1-1	TGTGCCAGCAGCTTAGGCGGTGGAGGGAGCAACACTGAAGCTTTCTTT	CASSLGGGGSNTEAFF
TRBV7-2	NA	few	TRBJ1-2	TGTGCCAGCAGCTCCGCCTTGAGCTATGGCTACACCTTC	CASSSALSYGYTF
TRBV7-6	NA	NA	TRBJ1-1	TGTGCCAGCAGCTTAGAACAGGGAAAGGGTGAAGCTTTCTTT	CASSLEQGKGEAFF
TRBV6-1	TRBD1	NA	TRBJ1-5	TGTGCCAGCAGCCGACCAGGGGGCGACAATCAGCCCCAGCATTTT	CASSRPGGDNQPQHF
TRBV20-1	NA	few	TRBJ2-7	TGCAGTGCTCCGACGGTATACGAGCAGTACTTC	CSAPTVYEQYF
TRBV7-3	NA	NA	TRBJ2-7	TGTGCCAGCAGCTTGACGGACGAGCAGTACTTC	CASSLTDEQYF
TRBV20-1	NA	NA	TRBJ2-6	TGCAGTGCTTTCTCTGGGGCCAACGTCCTGACTTTC	CSAFSGANVLTF
TRBV12-3/TRBV12-4	NA	NA	TRBJ1-1	TGTGCCAGCGGACTATTCGGGGGGAACACTGAAGCTTTCTTT	CASGLFGGNTEAFF
TRBV11-3	TRBD1	NA	TRBJ1-1	TGTGCCAGCAGCTTAGAAGGGACAGGGGTTGGGAACACTGAAGCTTTCTTT	CASSLEGTGVGNTEAFF
TRBV24-1	NA	NA	TRBJ1-1	TGTGCCACCAGTGATTTGCGACAGAACACTGAAGCTTTCTTT	CATSDLRQNTEAFF
TRBV20-1	NA	NA	TRBJ2-3	TGCAGTGCTAGAGATTCGGGGGCCGGGGGTGTCGAAGATACGCAGTATTTT	CSARDSGAGGVEDTQYF
TRBV6-1	TRBD2	NA	TRBJ2-7	TGTGCCAGCAGTGCTACTAGCGGGGGCCGGGAGTTAGCTTCCGAGCAGTACTTC	CASSATSGGRELASEQYF
TRBV7-9	NA	few	TRBJ2-5	TGTGCCAGCAGCGTGGGGGCGTGGGAGACCCAGTACTTC	CASSVGAWETQYF
TRBV6-5	NA	few	TRBJ1-2	TGTGCCAGCAGTTACGGGGTCGGTGGGGGGCTAGGCTATGGCTACACCTTC	CASSYGVGGGLGYGYTF
TRBV2	NA	NA	TRBJ2-5	TGTGCCAGCAGATATAATCTAGCGAGAGGAGAGACCCAGTACTTC	CASRYNLARGETQYF
TRBV7-9	NA	few	TRBJ2-1	TGTGCCAGCAGCCCCGTATCCAGTGCATACAATGAGCAGTTCTTC	CASSPVSSAYNEQFF
TRBV15	NA	NA	TRBJ2-2	TGTGCCACCAGCAGAGAGGGCAGAAACACCGGGGAGCTGTTTTTT	CATSREGRNTGELFF
TRBV20-1	TRBD1	NA	TRBJ1-2	TGCAGTGCTAGGACCCAGGGGGTTAGAGGCTACACCTTC	CSARTQGVRGYTF
TRBV10-1	TRBD1	few	TRBJ2-7	TGCGCCAGCAGTGATAACAGGGGGCTACACGAGCAGTACTTC	CASSDNRGLHEQYF
TRBV7-9	TRBD1	NA	TRBJ1-1	TGTGCCAGCAGCTTAGGGACAGGGGACACTGAAGCTTTCTTT	CASSLGTGDTEAFF
TRBV19	TRBD1	few	TRBJ2-3	TGTGCCAGTAGTGGTGGACAGGGGGGCCACCCTAGCACAGATACGCAGTATTTT	CASSGGQGGHPSTDTQYF
TRBV6-1	NA	NA	TRBJ1-5	TGTGCCAGCAGTGAATTTGATCAGCCCCAGCATTTT	CASSEFDQPQHF
TRBV7-2	NA	NA	TRBJ1-2	TGTGCCAGCACTCCTTGGCAGGGGAGAGACTATGGCTACACCTTC	CASTPWQGRDYGYTF
TRBV2	TRBD2	NA	TRBJ2-2	TGTGCCAGCGGACTAGCGGGGAACACCGGGGAGCTGTTTTTT	CASGLAGNTGELFF
TRBV10-3	TRBD2	NA	TRBJ2-5	TGTGCCATCAGTGAGGTGGCGGGGGGAGAGACCCAGTACTTC	CAISEVAGGETQYF
TRBV19	NA	NA	TRBJ1-5	TGTGCCAGTAGTATAGCCGCGGACCGTTCTCTTGGTCCCCAGCATTTT	CASSIAADRSLGPQHF
TRBV20-1	NA	NA	TRBJ2-1	TGCAGTGCTGCTAGGACTTCCAATGAGCAGTTCTTC	CSAARTSNEQFF
TRBV20-1	NA	NA	TRBJ1-1	TGCAGTGCTAGAGATCAATCAGCTGAAGCTTTCTTT	CSARDQSAEAFF
TRBV10-3	TRBD1	few	TRBJ1-1	TGTGCCATCACCGACCCAGGGGGCGGCACTGAAGCTTTCTTT	CAITDPGGGTEAFF
TRBV7-9	NA	NA	TRBJ1-5	TGTGCCAGCAGCCGGACAGACAATCAGCCCCAGCATTTT	CASSRTDNQPQHF
TRBV6-2/TRBV6-3	NA	few	TRBJ2-7	TGTGCCAGCAGTAGAGGGGACGAGCAGTACTTC	CASSRGDEQYF
TRBV20-1	TRBD2	once	TRBJ2-3	TGCAGGGCCGCCGCGGGAGCGGGAGGTCCAGATACGCAGTATTTT	CRAAAGAGGPDTQYF
TRBV7-6	NA	NA	TRBJ1-2	TGTGCCAGCAGCCCTCGAGGAGACCATCGGGCTAACTATGGCTACACCTTC	CASSPRGDHRANYGYTF
TRBV5-1	NA	NA	TRBJ1-2	TGCGCCAGCAGCCCTGATTCCGGGCGGGCTAACTATGGCTACACCTTC	CASSPDSGRANYGYTF
TRBV27	TRBD1	few	TRBJ2-7	TGTGCCAGCAGTTTGGCCCCGGCGGGGACAGGGGCTTACGAGCAGTACTTC	CASSLAPAGTGAYEQYF
TRBV7-9	NA	NA	TRBJ2-5	TGTGCCAGCAGCCCTCGGGGGCGGGGGACGCCGGGGGAGACCCAGTACTTC	CASSPRGRGTPGETQYF
TRBV6-1	NA	NA	TRBJ2-7	TGTGCCAGCCCGGTCGGCGGGATTTCCTACGAGCAGTACTTC	CASPVGGISYEQYF
TRBV6-1	TRBD1	few	TRBJ2-7	TGTGCCAGCAGCTTTACAGGGGAACAGTACTTC	CASSFTGEQYF
TRBV28	NA	NA	TRBJ2-7	TGTGCCAGCAGTCCCCCGCCGGGGGTCCCCAACGAGCAGTACTTC	CASSPPPGVPNEQYF
TRBV6-1	TRBD2	NA	TRBJ2-7	TGTGCCAGCAGTGAAAGGAGTTGGGCACTAGCGGGAAACAACGAGCAGTACTTC	CASSERSWALAGNNEQYF
TRBV2	NA	NA	TRBJ1-2	TGTGCCAGCACCGCCGTTCTTACAACCGGGGGCTACACCTTC	CASTAVLTTGGYTF